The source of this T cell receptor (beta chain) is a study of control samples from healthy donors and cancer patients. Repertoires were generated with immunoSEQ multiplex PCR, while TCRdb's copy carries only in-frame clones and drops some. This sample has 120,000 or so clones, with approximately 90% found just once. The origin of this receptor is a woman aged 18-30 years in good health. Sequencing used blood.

CDR3 in DNA: TGCGCCAGCAGGTTCAGGACTAGCGGGGGAACTAGCACAGATACGCAGTATTTT. Encoded protein: CASRFRTSGGTSTDTQYF. The rearrangement joins TRBV5-1 to TRBJ2-3; the match to TRBD2 covers 13 bases. V was clipped by 5 bases and J by 0 bases; unmatched bases: 9. The CDR3 totals 18 residues. Germline V gene sequence: CDR1 SGHRS, CDR2 YFSETQ.